This TCR beta chain emerged from a study of blood T cell repertoires in COVID-19. Study-wide background: PBMCs, B-cell-depleted T cells, or T cells provided the cDNA or gDNA that made up the material.

In the authors' methods: Amplification with reference gene primers provided the estimates of nucleated cell counts. Clones were sequenced by immunoSEQ multiplex PCR, and TCRdb holds only the in-frame ones, with some missing. That table gives V, J and clone size, and the DNA gave D and trimming. The sample includes approximately 200,000 clones, approximately 80% of them seen just once. V gave up 4 bases and J gave up 5 bases; unmatched junction bases: 13. CDR1 and CDR2 (germline): SGHDN, FVKESK. The CDR3 contains 16 residues. V gene TRBV14 combines with J gene TRBJ1-2, with 7 bases aligning to TRBD1. The source of this sequence is a woman aged 55-69 years who had recovered from COVID-19. The sample was peripheral blood. The CDR3 DNA follows: TGTGCCAGCAGCCGAGTAGTACAGGGGTCTCTTTATGGCTACACCTTC. Translated: CASSRVVQGSLYGYTF.